What follows are 32 T cell receptor beta chains derived from one specimen sequenced in a study of blood T cell repertoires in COVID-19. Libraries were prepared by immunoSEQ multiplex PCR; TCRdb keeps only in-frame clonotypes and omits some of them. This sample has about 200,000 clones, with 85% found just once. The source material was peripheral blood. The receptors shown here come from a man aged 55 to 70 with COVID-19, enrolled during active disease.

V gene TRBV28 combines with J gene TRBJ1-1; D is unclear. The V gene lost 5 bases and the J gene lost 4 bases, with 5 bases spanning the gap. The CDR3 length is 11 residues. Germline CDR1 and CDR2: MDHEN and SYDVKM. As DNA, the CDR3 is TGTGCCAGCAGTCCCTTCACTGAAGCTTTCTTT. It specifies CASSPFTEAFF.

The chain is built from TRBV6-5 and TRBJ1-5; D might be TRBD1 (5 bases). Germline lookup yields CDR1 MNHEY and CDR2 SVGAGI. The CDR3 is 13 amino acids. The V gene lost 7 bases and the J gene lost 5 bases, with 12 bases spanning the gap. CDR3 protein: CASTGQADQPQHF. In nucleotides, the CDR3 is TGTGCCAGCACAGGGCAGGCGGATCAGCCCCAGCATTTT.

This chain uses TRBV7-2 with TRBJ1-4, with a tentative D call TRBD1 (6 bases). Germline V gene lookup returns CDR1 SGHTA and CDR2 FQGNSA. This CDR3 region has 15 residues. V shed 4 bases and J shed 3 bases, with 12 bases lying between them. Here the CDR3 reads CASSSQTGPNEKLFF. The CDR3 DNA reads as TGTGCCAGCAGCTCCCAGACAGGCCCTAATGAAAAACTGTTTTTT.

The chain uses TRBV30 and TRBJ1-1; the match to TRBD1 covers 9 bases. The CDR3 extends over 14 amino acids. V lost 2 bases, J lost 4 bases, and 5 bases stayed unmatched. Looked up from germline, CDR1 is GTSNPN and CDR2 is SVGIG (reference sequence). The CDR3 DNA sequence: TGTGCCTGGAGTCCAAGGGACAGGGCCACTGAAGCTTTCTTT. This encodes CAWSPRDRATEAFF. The full variable domain, its missing parts supplied by reference TRBV30 and TRBJ1-1, is SQTIHQWPATLVQPVGSPLSLECTVEGTSNPNLYWYRQAAGRGLQLLFYSVGIGQISSEVPQNLSASRPQDRQFILSSKKLLLSDSGFYLCAWSPRDRATEAFFGQGTRLTVV.

This clone was seen only a few times. The rearrangement links TRBV7-9 to TRBJ2-7; 11 bases fit TRBD2. Germline trimming cut 5 bases from V and 2 bases from J; bases unmatched to any gene: 8. Germline CDR1 reads SEHNR; CDR2 reads FQNEAQ (reference sequence). The CDR3 length is 16 residues. The CDR3 DNA follows: TGTGCCAGCAGCGTTAGCGGGAGGGGGTTCACCTACGAGCAGTACTTC. It translates to CASSVSGRGFTYEQYF.

V usage is TRBV4-1 and J usage is TRBJ2-7, with D maybe TRBD1 (5 bases). Germline V lookup: CDR1 MGHRA, CDR2 YSYEKL. Trimming took 2 bases from V and 6 from J, leaving 11 bases between them. The CDR3 sequence is 13 residues long. The CDR3 nucleotides are TGCGCCAGCAGCCAAATTCCAGGGCCCGAGCAGTACTTC. This codes for CASSQIPGPEQYF.

The chain has TRBV19 and TRBJ2-7; D remains ambiguous. V shed 5 bases and J shed 6 bases, with 5 bases lying between them. Germline values: CDR1 LNHDA, CDR2 SQIVND (reference sequence). This CDR3 comprises 10 residues. CDR3 in DNA: TGTGCCAGTAGTGTCGGCGAGCAGTACTTC. It encodes CASSVGEQYF.

The chain links TRBV4-1 to TRBJ1-5; a weak D match, TRBD1 (6 bases). Germline V lookup: CDR1 MGHRA, CDR2 YSYEKL. The CDR3 is made up of 15 amino acids. Trimming stripped 3 bases from V and 6 bases from J, with 15 bases between. The DNA for the CDR3 is TGCGCCAGCAGCCATCCACCGGCAGGGGCTCAGCCCCAGCATTTT. Residues: CASSHPPAGAQPQHF.

The CDR3 nucleotides read TGTGCCTGGAGATTCAGGGCTACTGGAAACACCATATATTTT. This sequence encodes CAWRFRATGNTIYF. V and J are TRBV30 and TRBJ1-3; tentatively, D is TRBD1 (5 bases). CDR3 length: 14 residues. V dropped 3 bases and J dropped 2 bases, with 11 bases sitting between them. Germline values: CDR1 GTSNPN, CDR2 SVGIG (reference sequence).

The chain recombines TRBV15 with TRBJ1-4; D is uncertain. Trimming stripped 1 base from V and 7 bases from J, with 10 bases between. The CDR3 length is 14 residues. Germline CDR1 LNHNV, CDR2 YYDKDF (reference sequence). This CDR3 is CATSRGGMGEKLFF. The CDR3, as DNA: TGTGCCACCAGCAGAGGAGGGATGGGTGAAAAACTGTTTTTT.

In its sample, this clone was seen once. The chain recombines TRBV12-3 or TRBV12-4 with TRBJ1-2; tentatively, D is TRBD1 (6 bases). V was clipped by 5 bases and J by 8 bases, with 12 bases between them. The CDR3 consists of 12 residues. In DNA, the CDR3 is TGTGCCAGCAGTCCGCAGGGGAACGGCTACACCTTC. Translated, it gives CASSPQGNGYTF.

Turning to this clone: The sample holds other DNA sequences that translate to the same CDR3. The chain couples TRBV3-1 (or the pseudogene TRBV3-2) to TRBJ2-2; 7 bases map to TRBD2. This CDR3 spans 14 amino acids. The germline V gene encodes CDR1 LGHDT and CDR2 YNNKEL (reference sequence). V shed 1 base and J 4 bases; nucleotides not matched to a gene: 0. CDR3 in DNA: TGTGCCAGCAGCCAAGGGGGGGGCACCGGGGAGCTGTTTTTT. This gives the protein CASSQGGGTGELFF.

The chain joins TRBV28 to TRBJ1-1, with TRBD1 as a possible D gene (6 bases). The CDR3 length is 14 residues. Germline V gives CDR1 MDHEN, CDR2 SYDVKM. V lost 3 bases and J lost 2, with 10 bases in between. CDR3 nucleotides: TGTGCCAGCAGTTTCACAGGGCCAAACACTGAAGCTTTCTTT. This gives the protein CASSFTGPNTEAFF. Based on the CDR3 plus reference TRBV28 and TRBJ1-1, the full variable domain is DVKVTQSSRYLVKRTGEKVFLECVQDMDHENMFWYRQDPGLGLRLIYFSYDVKMKEKGDIPEGYSVSREKKERFSLILESASTNQTSMYLCASSFTGPNTEAFFGQGTRLTVV.

This clone was seen more than once but under ten times. The chain couples TRBV28 to TRBJ1-2; perhaps TRBD1 as D (5 bases). The germline V and J ends were trimmed by 5 bases and 2 bases, with 12 bases remaining between them. Per germline, CDR1 MDHEN and CDR2 SYDVKM. The CDR3 runs to 14 residues. CDR3: CASSIAGRNYGYTF. The DNA for the CDR3 is TGTGCCAGCAGTATCGCGGGACGGAACTATGGCTACACCTTC.

The sample holds one count of this clone. The chain is built from TRBV15 and TRBJ1-1, with a possible D match to TRBD1 (6 bases). Trimming left V 2 bases short and J 10 bases short, with 26 bases between. Germline assignment: CDR1 LNHNV and CDR2 YYDKDF (reference sequence). The CDR3 runs 17 residues. Written as DNA, the CDR3 is TGTGCCACCAGCAGACTTATGGAAGGGGGACACAGTAAAGGAGCTTTCTTT. Its protein product is CATSRLMEGGHSKGAFF.

The chain's CDR3 is CASSHPTGGGANVLTF. As DNA, the CDR3 is TGTGCCAGCAGCCATCCGACAGGGGGAGGGGCCAACGTCCTGACTTTC. V gene TRBV3-1 (or the pseudogene TRBV3-2) combines with J gene TRBJ2-6; the match to TRBD1 covers 9 bases. The V gene's germline CDR1 is LGHDT and CDR2 YNNKEL (reference sequence). The CDR3 length is 16 residues. With 3 bases clipped from V and 4 bases from J, the junction kept 4 bases outside the gene matches.

As DNA, the CDR3 is TGTGCCAGCAGCTCCCAGACCGATGCAAAGCGGCCCCAGCATTTT. Encoded protein: CASSSQTDAKRPQHF. The chain links TRBV7-2 to TRBJ1-5; D is uncertain. CDR1 and CDR2 from the germline V gene are SGHTA and FQGNSA. This CDR3 is 15 amino acids long. V lost 4 bases to trimming and J lost 9 bases, with 19 bases between them.

The rearrangement uses TRBV6-1 and TRBJ1-3, with D possibly being TRBD1 (6 bases). V lost 1 base and J lost 11, with 12 bases in between. Germline CDR1 is MNHNS and CDR2 is SASEGT. The CDR3 runs 13 residues. This CDR3 reads CASSEEGDPSIYF. The CDR3 DNA sequence: TGTGCCAGCAGTGAAGAGGGGGATCCGTCCATATATTTT.

Only one count was recorded for this clone. The chain employs TRBV9 and TRBJ2-4; 7 bases line up with TRBD2. The V segment lost 0 bases and the J segment 2 bases; nucleotides outside the gene matches: 5. From germline, CDR1 is SGDLS and CDR2 YYNGEE. The CDR3 is 16 residues long. CDR3 sequence: CASSVAGEGPKNIQYF. For the CDR3, the DNA is TGTGCCAGCAGCGTAGCCGGGGAGGGCCCCAAAAACATTCAGTACTTC.

The chain combines TRBV6-6 with TRBJ1-2, with 7 bases fitting TRBD1. This CDR3 has 15 amino acids. The V gene's germline CDR1 is MNHNY and CDR2 SVGAGI (reference sequence). The trim removed 2 bases at V and 5 bases at J, leaving 8 bases unmatched. CDR3 amino acids: CASSYGQGETYGYTF. The CDR3 coding sequence is TGTGCCAGCAGTTACGGGCAGGGGGAAACTTATGGCTACACCTTC.

The chain employs TRBV18 and TRBJ2-5; 7 nucleotides line up with TRBD1. The J segment lost 3 bases and the V segment lost 4 bases, leaving 2 bases of the junction unmatched. The CDR3 runs 13 residues. The germline V gene encodes CDR1 KGHSH and CDR2 LQKENI. The chain's CDR3 is CASSQGTEETQYF. The CDR3 coding sequence is TGTGCCAGCTCACAAGGGACAGAAGAGACCCAGTACTTC.

V gene TRBV28 combines with J gene TRBJ1-6, with TRBD1 matching 11 bases. V was pared by 2 bases and J by 1 base, with 4 bases of the junction left unmatched. Germline CDR1 and CDR2: MDHEN and SYDVKM. There are 18 residues in the CDR3. The CDR3 nucleotides read TGTGCCAGCAGTTTAGGGACAGGGGGATTGTCCTATAATTCACCCCTCCACTTT. It codes for CASSLGTGGLSYNSPLHF.

The table lists this clone with a count of one. The chain combines TRBV11-2 with TRBJ1-3, with 8 bases that match TRBD1. The CDR3 consists of 16 residues. The ends lost 7 bases at V and 8 bases at J; junction bases unmatched: 16. Germline V CDR1 and CDR2: SGHAT, FQNNGV. CDR3 coding DNA: TGTGCCAGCACGTCGACAGGGGCCAATTCCCTCTACACCATATATTTT. This sequence encodes CASTSTGANSLYTIYF.

The rearrangement uses TRBV5-1 and TRBJ1-2, with TRBD1 matching 7 bases. The V gene end was trimmed by 2 bases and the J gene end by 5 bases; junction bases not matched to a gene: 3. Looked up from germline, CDR1 is SGHRS and CDR2 is YFSETQ. The CDR3 is made up of 13 amino acids. The CDR3 protein is CASSFGTEYGYTF. CDR3 nucleotide sequence: TGCGCCAGCAGCTTCGGGACAGAATATGGCTACACCTTC.

The gene calls are TRBV3-1 (or the pseudogene TRBV3-2) and TRBJ2-3; 12 bases line up with TRBD2. V shed 2 bases, J shed 3 bases, and the junction held 6 bases outside the gene matches. CDR1 and CDR2 (germline): LGHDT, YNNKEL (reference sequence). CDR3 length: 17 residues. The CDR3 bases are TGTGCCAGCAGCCAACCAACTAGCGGGAGGAGAACAGATACGCAGTATTTT. Protein product: CASSQPTSGRRTDTQYF.

The genes are TRBV2 and TRBJ1-1; no firm D call. The CDR3 extends over 14 amino acids. Germline CDR1 reads SNHLY; CDR2 reads FYNNEI. Between the trimmed V and J ends, which lost 5 bases and 1 base, there was a span of 11 bases. This CDR3 reads CASSPTARNTEAFF. The CDR3 DNA reads as TGTGCCAGCAGTCCAACAGCAAGGAACACTGAAGCTTTCTTT.

The chain employs TRBV11-2 and TRBJ1-1, with D possibly TRBD1 on 5 matching bases. The germline V gene encodes CDR1 SGHAT and CDR2 FQNNGV. V shed 5 bases and J shed 3 bases, with 19 bases lying between them. This CDR3 has 16 residues. The CDR3 loop reads CASSPGTEGLDTEAFF. DNA of the CDR3: TGTGCCAGCAGCCCAGGGACCGAGGGACTTGACACTGAAGCTTTCTTT.

This rearrangement joins TRBV11-3 to TRBJ1-1, with TRBD1 matching over 8 bases. After removal of 6 bases from V and 4 bases from J, the junction contained 4 bases not matched to a gene. The length of the CDR3 is 13 residues. Germline V gene data show CDR1 as SGHNT and CDR2 as YENEEA. CDR3 amino acids: CASSLQGATEAFF. The CDR3 DNA is TGTGCCAGCAGTCTCCAGGGGGCCACTGAAGCTTTCTTT.

The rearrangement joins TRBV3-1 (or the pseudogene TRBV3-2) to TRBJ2-2; D not resolved. The CDR3 spans 16 residues. Per the germline V gene, CDR1 is LGHDT and CDR2 is YNNKEL (reference sequence). V was trimmed by 1 base and J by 0 bases, leaving 9 bases between them. The CDR3 is CASSQGRPTNTGELFF. The DNA for the CDR3 is TGTGCCAGCAGCCAAGGGCGGCCTACGAACACCGGGGAGCTGTTTTTT.

The V gene is TRBV5-4, the J gene TRBJ2-2; 14 nucleotides line up with TRBD2. Germline-derived CDR1 and CDR2 are SGHNT and YYREEE (reference sequence). After removal of 4 bases from V and 6 bases from J, the junction contained 11 bases not matched to a gene. This CDR3 has 18 amino acids. Here the CDR3 DNA reads TGTGCCAGCAGCCTAGGGACTAGCGGGAGAATCGGCGCCGGGGAGCTGTTTTTT. It encodes CASSLGTSGRIGAGELFF.

The chain links TRBV20-1 to TRBJ1-2, with 7 positions matching TRBD1. Germline CDR1 reads DFQATT; CDR2 reads SNEGSKA (reference sequence). Losses at the gene ends were 5 bases for V and 8 bases for J; bases not matched to a gene: 5. The CDR3 loop spans 11 amino acids. This CDR3 is CSARQGRGYTF. The CDR3 DNA is TGCAGTGCTCGACAGGGACGGGGCTACACCTTC.

The gene calls are TRBV5-1 and TRBJ1-5; D might be TRBD1 (6 bases). The germline CDR1 and CDR2 sequences are SGHRS and YFSETQ. The CDR3 is made up of 16 amino acids. The V end was cut by 4 bases, the J end by 0 bases, with 14 bases between. The CDR3 nucleotides are TGCGCCAGCAGCAAAGATGGGGGCTATAGCAATCAGCCCCAGCATTTT. Translation: CASSKDGGYSNQPQHF.